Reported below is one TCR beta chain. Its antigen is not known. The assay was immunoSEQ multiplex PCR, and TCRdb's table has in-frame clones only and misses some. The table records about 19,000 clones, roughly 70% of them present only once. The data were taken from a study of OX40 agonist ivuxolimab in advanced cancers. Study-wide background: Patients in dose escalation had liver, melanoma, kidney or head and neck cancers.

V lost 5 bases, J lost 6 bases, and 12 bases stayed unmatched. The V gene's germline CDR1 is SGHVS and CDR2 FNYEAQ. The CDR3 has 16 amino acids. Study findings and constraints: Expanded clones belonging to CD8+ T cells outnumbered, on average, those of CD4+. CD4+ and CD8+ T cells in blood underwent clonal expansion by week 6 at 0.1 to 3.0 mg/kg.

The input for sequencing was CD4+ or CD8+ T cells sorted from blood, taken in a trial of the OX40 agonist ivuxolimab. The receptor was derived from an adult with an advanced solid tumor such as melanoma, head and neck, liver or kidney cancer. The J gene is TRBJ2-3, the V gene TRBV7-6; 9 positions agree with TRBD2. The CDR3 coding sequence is TGTGCCAGCAGCGTTATGGCGGGGGGGCCGGGGGATACGCAGTATTTT. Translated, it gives CASSVMAGGPGDTQYF.